The 8 T cell receptor beta chains below come from one sample, sequenced in a study of CD8+CD57+ T cells in acquired aplastic anemia. The template for TCR beta VDJ and CDR3 sequence profiling was genomic DNA. TCRdb re-analysed the reads in MiXCR, keeping a single row per CDR3 protein. The sample yields about 170,000 distinct CDR3 sequences, 35% to 55% seen once. Sequencing was done on a sample of sorted CD4+, CD8+, or CD8+CD57+ T cells (not recorded which) from PBMCs. The source is a human donor in good health.

CDR3 residues: CSARIGETEAFF. For the CDR3, the DNA is TGCAGTGCCCGGATCGGGGAAACTGAAGCTTTCTTT. The rearrangement uses TRBV20-1 and TRBJ1-1; D not resolved. Germline V lookup: CDR1 DFQATT, CDR2 SNEGSKA (reference sequence). This CDR3 region has 12 residues. V dropped 6 bases and J dropped 5 bases, with 13 bases sitting between them.

This chain connects TRBV10-3 to TRBJ1-1; D is unclear. The CDR3 covers 14 residues. Trimming removed 4 bases at V and 0 bases at J, with 9 bases between. The germline CDR1 and CDR2 sequences are ENHRY and SYGVKD. In DNA form, the CDR3 reads TGTGCCATCAGTGCTCCTGCAATGAACACTGAAGCTTTCTTT. Residues: CAISAPAMNTEAFF.

J is TRBJ2-2 and V is TRBV15; D uncertain. Germline V gene sequence: CDR1 LNHNV, CDR2 YYDKDF (reference sequence). The CDR3 has 13 residues. Trimming took off 8 bases at V and 1 base at J, with 8 bases between the two ends. CDR3 nucleotide sequence: TGTGCCACCCGCTGGGGGAACACCGGGGAGCTGTTTTTT. Protein: CATRWGNTGELFF.

This clonotype was seen at least ten times. This chain links TRBV6-1 with TRBJ1-2; D call uncertain. The CDR3 spans 13 residues. V lost 7 bases, J lost 6 bases, and 15 bases lay in between. Per germline, CDR1 MNHNS and CDR2 SASEGT. The CDR3 spells CASTQHVFDGYTF. The CDR3 nucleotides read TGTGCCAGCACACAACACGTTTTCGATGGCTACACCTTC.

This sequence joins TRBV6-5 and TRBJ1-1; D is uncertain. Between the trimmed V and J ends, which lost 0 bases and 0 bases, there was a span of 8 bases. CDR1 is MNHEY, CDR2 SVGAGI, per germline. The CDR3 contains 15 residues. This CDR3 reads CASSYSTGVNTEAFF. DNA of the CDR3: TGTGCCAGCAGTTACTCTACCGGGGTGAACACTGAAGCTTTCTTT.

This clonotype was found many times. The chain carries TRBV2 and TRBJ2-5; 11 bases are shared with TRBD2. The length of the CDR3 is 15 residues. V trimming: 3 bases; J trimming: 4 bases; junction bases outside the gene matches: 4. The germline CDR1 and CDR2 sequences are SNHLY and FYNNEI. The DNA for the CDR3 is TGTGCCAGCAGTGAGGCGACTAGCGGGGTAGAGACCCAGTACTTC. Its translation is CASSEATSGVETQYF.

This sequence joins TRBV29-1 and TRBJ2-6; the match to TRBD1 covers 9 bases. The CDR3 spans 16 residues. V dropped 5 bases and J dropped 2; count of bases not matched to a gene: 7. Germline V lookup: CDR1 SQVTM, CDR2 ANQGSEA. The CDR3 coding sequence is TGCAGCGTTTCGGAGAGACAGGGGGCTGGGGCCAACGTCCTGACTTTC. Protein sequence: CSVSERQGAGANVLTF.

CDR3 in DNA: TGTGCCAGCAGCTTAGAAGGGACGGGCCTGACTAGCGGGAGAACCGGGGAGCTGTTTTTT. This sequence encodes CASSLEGTGLTSGRTGELFF. The chain links TRBV11-3 to TRBJ2-2; 12 positions agree with TRBD2. V trimming: 0 bases; J trimming: 5 bases; junction bases outside the gene matches: 13. This CDR3 has 20 residues. In germline, CDR1 is SGHNT, CDR2 YENEEA.